This is a list of T cell receptor beta chains from one sample in a study of cytomegalovirus exposure and HLA in healthy donors. Repertoires were generated with immunoSEQ multiplex PCR, while TCRdb's copy carries only in-frame clones and drops some. The table records about 200,000 clones, 75% to 90% of them present only once. Sequencing was carried out using PBMCs. All receptors derive from a woman aged 25-40 years in good health and CMV-seronegative. CDR3s leave out the opening cysteine and the closing phenylalanine or tryptophan. Fields, in order: V gene, CDR3 protein.

>TRBV5-6
ASSLTGETYEQY
>TRBV11-3
ASSLGGHNEQF
>TRBV29-1
SAGTGAYNEQF
>TRBV5-1
ASSLARVPDTQY
>TRBV11-2
ASSSAGGRSNEQF
>TRBV11-2
ASSLTSHEQY
>TRBV27
ASSLSPMSEQF
>TRBV11-1
ASSAPGQGAWEQY
>TRBV27
ASSPPRGTSGGSSPSYEQY
>TRBV2
ASSGTTWDTGELF
>TRBV5-1
ASSEGGDEQF
>TRBV5-1
ASSGIGTANYGYT
>TRBV10-1
ASSDGNSYEQY
>TRBV7-2
ASRSTGGRNTGELF
>TRBV9
ASSGGPGAGNTGELF
>TRBV6-1
ASSALQVAISPLH
>TRBV9
ASSVGGGTSDTQY
>TRBV5-8
ASRPGTGGGTDTQY
>TRBV11-2
ASSSDGLAEDTQY
>TRBV27
ASSARQGVTDTQY
>TRBV15
ATSLGHSGANVLT
>TRBV28
ASSLTGITEAF
>TRBV9
ASSPPWGSGDTYTGELF
>TRBV28
ASSLPSGGQLNTGELF
>TRBV4-1
ASSFRLAGYEQY
>TRBV29-1
SVARGQETQY
>TRBV30
AWSEHRASKTEAF
>TRBV6-1
ASRRWGTGGDEQF
>TRBV28
ASSPPTASYNEQF
>TRBV11-2
ASSFPGYSEAF
>TRBV11-2
ASSSFAGGPYNEQF
>TRBV5-4
ASSWGPRTENTGELF
>TRBV5-4
ASSLQGAGGYT
>TRBV19
ASSLQASYEQY
>TRBV6-4
ASRMTENTEAF
>TRBV7-2
ASSLVGLAGVSIQY
>TRBV6-6
ASSYLNREGEQY
>TRBV7-9
ASSLLSGSTDTQY
>TRBV29-1
SVSSAGVQETQY